Sequencing of this T cell receptor beta chain was carried out in a study of PD-1 blockade in mismatch repair-deficient tumors. On the study more broadly: Patients had over 10 mismatch repair-deficient cancer types, all previously treated and progressing.

With regard to this clone: Antigen unknown.

V was clipped by 8 bases and J by 4 bases; unmatched bases: 13. Germline V CDR1 and CDR2: LNHDA, SQIVND (reference sequence). There are 16 residues in the CDR3. Mismatch repair deficiency was confirmed in all patients, by PCR or immunohistochemistry. The study's findings and limits: Rapid post-treatment expansion, then contraction, generally preceding radiologic response, marked tumor-resident clones.

The protocol was immunoSEQ multiplex PCR, while the TCRdb copy is restricted to in-frame clones and leaves out a portion. The sample has approximately 50,000 clones, about 80% seen once. This sequence joins TRBV19 and TRBJ2-1, with 8 bases matching TRBD1. Sequenced material: peripheral blood, taken 4 weeks after starting pembrolizumab. The origin of this receptor is an adult with mismatch repair-deficient cancer. In DNA form, the CDR3 reads TGTGCCAGTCTCGGCGATACAGGGGGTCGTTACAATGAGCAGTTCTTC. Its protein is CASLGDTGGRYNEQFF.